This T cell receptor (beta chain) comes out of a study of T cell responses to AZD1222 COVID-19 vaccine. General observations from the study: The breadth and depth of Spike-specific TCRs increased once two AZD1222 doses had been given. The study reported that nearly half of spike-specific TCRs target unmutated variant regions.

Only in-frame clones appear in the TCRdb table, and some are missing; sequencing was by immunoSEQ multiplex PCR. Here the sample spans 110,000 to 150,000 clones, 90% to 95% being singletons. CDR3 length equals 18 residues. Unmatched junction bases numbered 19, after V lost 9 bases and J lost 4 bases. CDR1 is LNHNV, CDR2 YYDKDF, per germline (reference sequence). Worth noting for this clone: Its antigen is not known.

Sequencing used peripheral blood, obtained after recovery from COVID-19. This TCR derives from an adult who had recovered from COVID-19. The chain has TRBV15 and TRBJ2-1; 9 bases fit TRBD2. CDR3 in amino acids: CATEAGGWGNIGYNEQFF. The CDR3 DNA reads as TGTGCCACTGAAGCGGGAGGATGGGGGAATATAGGGTACAATGAGCAGTTCTTC.